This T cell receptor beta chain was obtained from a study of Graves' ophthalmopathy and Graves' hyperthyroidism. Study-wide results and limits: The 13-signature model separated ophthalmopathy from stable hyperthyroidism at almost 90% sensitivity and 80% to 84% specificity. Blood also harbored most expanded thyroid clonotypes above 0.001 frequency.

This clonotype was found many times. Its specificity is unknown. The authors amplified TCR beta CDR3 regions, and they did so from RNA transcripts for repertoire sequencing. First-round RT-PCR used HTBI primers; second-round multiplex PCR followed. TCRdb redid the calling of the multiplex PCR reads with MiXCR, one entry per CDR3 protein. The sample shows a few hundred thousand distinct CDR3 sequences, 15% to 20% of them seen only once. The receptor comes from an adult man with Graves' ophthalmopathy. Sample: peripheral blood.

This CDR3 is CAVNQPQHF. The CDR3, as DNA: TGTGCCGTAAATCAGCCCCAGCATTTT. The chain is built from TRBV28 and TRBJ1-5; no clear D. Germline CDR1 and CDR2: MDHEN and SYDVKM. V was pared by 11 bases and J by 4 bases, with 3 bases between. The CDR3 is made up of 9 amino acids.